Listed below are T cell receptor beta chains from one sample, sequenced in a study of T-cell memory formation after mild COVID-19. TCRdb independently ran MiXCR on the 5' RACE reads; one entry per CDR3 protein. This sample carries about 430,000 distinct CDR3 sequences, more than 15% of them seen once, and the ten largest clones take 20% to 25%. Sequencing was done on a sample of PBMCs or a T cell subset sorted from them (not recorded which). The receptors were gathered from a young man who had mild COVID-19 (a few samples of this study predate the infection). Cell type and time point are not known. CDR3s include the opening cysteine and the closing phenylalanine or tryptophan. The D gene is left open where the match is weak. A row's size may be missing; if present it is once, few, many or a size class.

. | . | TRBJ1-6 | TRBV24-1 | CATSVTGYSLHF | TGTGCCACCAGTGTCACAGGGTACTCCCTCCACTTT
. | TRBD1 | TRBJ1-5 | TRBV20-1 | CSARAGTGIQPQHF | TGCAGTGCCAGGGCCGGGACAGGGATTCAGCCCCAGCATTTT
. | . | TRBJ1-2 | TRBV23-1 | CASSLTTGTLGRYGYTF | TGCGCCAGCAGTCTCACGACAGGAACCCTGGGTCGGTATGGCTACACCTTC
few | . | TRBJ2-7 | TRBV18 | CASSRAQGAGSSYEQYF | TGTGCCAGCTCACGAGCCCAAGGGGCGGGAAGCTCCTACGAGCAGTACTTC
. | . | TRBJ2-6 | TRBV29-1 | CSVAVSGSGANVLTF | TGCAGCGTTGCTGTATCTGGGTCTGGGGCCAACGTCCTGACTTTC
. | . | TRBJ2-5 | TRBV7-8 | CASSLKPAEQETQYF | TGTGCCAGCAGCCTCAAGCCAGCGGAACAAGAGACCCAGTACTTC
. | TRBD1 | TRBJ2-7 | TRBV2 | CASTVTGNYEQYF | TGTGCCAGCACCGTGACAGGGAACTACGAGCAGTACTTC
. | TRBD1 | TRBJ1-5 | TRBV20-1 | CSARSAGTGGGIQPQHF | TGCAGTGCTAGATCCGCCGGGACAGGGGGAGGTATTCAGCCCCAGCATTTT
many | . | TRBJ2-1 | TRBV20-1 | CSATSNEQFF | TGCAGTGCTACGAGCAATGAGCAGTTCTTC
few | . | TRBJ1-1 | TRBV6-5 | CASNSFIGTEAFF | TGTGCCAGCAACTCCTTCATTGGCACTGAAGCTTTCTTT
. | . | TRBJ2-5 | TRBV2 | CAASRDLGETQYF | TGTGCCGCCTCCCGGGATTTGGGGGAGACCCAGTACTTC
. | TRBD1 | TRBJ1-2 | TRBV7-9 | CASSSGGTYGYTF | TGTGCAAGCAGCTCAGGGGGGACCTATGGCTACACCTTC
. | . | TRBJ1-5 | TRBV5-8 | CASNGRAGSGNQPQHF | TGTGCCAGCAACGGTAGGGCAGGGAGCGGCAATCAGCCCCAGCATTTT
. | TRBD2 | TRBJ2-3 | TRBV6-4 | CASSDSWAGADTQYF | TGTGCCAGCAGTGACTCGTGGGCGGGGGCAGATACGCAGTATTTT
. | . | TRBJ2-7 | TRBV29-1 | CSVEDTRVAGYEQYF | TGCAGCGTTGAAGATACGAGGGTAGCAGGGTACGAGCAGTACTTC
few | . | TRBJ2-1 | TRBV15 | CATSTTDEQFF | TGTGCCACCAGCACGACGGATGAGCAGTTCTTC
few | . | TRBJ2-2 | TRBV6-2/TRBV6-3 | CASSFLEWTGELFF | TGTGCCAGCAGTTTCCTTGAGTGGACCGGGGAGCTGTTTTTT
. | . | TRBJ1-5 | TRBV6-5 | CASSAAVSGQPQHF | TGTGCCAGCAGCGCGGCCGTGTCAGGTCAGCCCCAGCATTTT
. | TRBD1 | TRBJ1-1 | TRBV18 | CASSSREGGGTTASTEAFF | TGTGCCAGCTCATCACGGGAAGGGGGCGGTACAACGGCGAGCACTGAAGCTTTCTTT
few | . | TRBJ2-1 | TRBV4-3 | CASSHNGNEQFF | TGCGCCAGCAGTCATAACGGGAATGAGCAGTTCTTC
many | TRBD1 | TRBJ1-5 | TRBV10-3 | CAIRGQANQPQHF | TGTGCCATCAGGGGACAGGCCAATCAGCCCCAGCATTTT
. | . | TRBJ1-1 | TRBV7-8 | CASSLRSYTEAFF | TGTGCCAGCAGCTTAAGGAGTTACACTGAAGCTTTCTTT
. | . | TRBJ1-4 | TRBV4-3 | CASSKEGTGEKLFF | TGCGCCAGCAGCAAAGAGGGAACGGGAGAAAAACTGTTTTTT
few | TRBD2 | TRBJ2-2 | TRBV9 | CASSVAGGPNGELFF | TGTGCCAGCAGCGTAGCGGGGGGGCCTAACGGGGAGCTGTTTTTT
. | TRBD2 | TRBJ2-1 | TRBV12-3/TRBV12-4 | CASSQTSPYNEQFF | TGTGCCAGCAGTCAGACTAGCCCCTACAATGAGCAGTTCTTC
few | . | TRBJ2-3 | TRBV4-1 | CASSPWGETDTQYF | TGCGCCAGCAGCCCCTGGGGGGAGACAGATACGCAGTATTTT
few | . | TRBJ2-3 | TRBV3-1 | CASSPAGSTDTQYF | TGTGCCAGCAGCCCGGCCGGGAGCACAGATACGCAGTATTTT
. | . | TRBJ2-3 | TRBV2 | CASNPATDTQYF | TGTGCCAGCAACCCCGCCACAGATACGCAGTATTTT
. | TRBD1 | TRBJ2-7 | TRBV7-2 | CASSSPGQTYEQYF | TGTGCCAGCAGCTCACCGGGACAGACCTACGAGCAGTACTTC
. | . | TRBJ1-1 | TRBV11-2 | CASSLRSGSPTEAFF | TGTGCCAGCAGCTTACGGTCAGGGTCCCCCACTGAAGCTTTCTTT
. | . | TRBJ2-1 | TRBV5-1 | CASRDFGNEQFF | TGCGCCAGCCGGGACTTTGGTAATGAGCAGTTCTTC
few | TRBD2 | TRBJ2-3 | TRBV11-3 | CASSLGNGGGLTDTQYF | TGTGCCAGCAGCCTGGGGAATGGCGGGGGACTCACAGATACGCAGTATTTT
few | TRBD1 | TRBJ2-3 | TRBV5-1 | CASSLGQGDLTDTQYF | TGCGCCAGCAGCTTGGGGCAGGGGGATTTGACAGATACGCAGTATTTT
many | . | TRBJ1-1 | TRBV20-1 | CSARSGGRRDTEAFF | TGCAGTGCTAGATCGGGGGGAAGACGGGACACTGAAGCTTTCTTT
. | TRBD1 | TRBJ2-7 | TRBV29-1 | CSVEVRGQGSYEQYF | TGCAGCGTTGAAGTTAGGGGACAGGGCTCCTACGAGCAGTACTTC
few | . | TRBJ1-3 | TRBV7-2 | CASSLALGGGNTIYF | TGTGCCAGCAGCTTAGCGCTTGGAGGGGGAAACACCATATATTTT
. | TRBD1 | TRBJ1-5 | TRBV5-1 | CASSSGQGRDQPQHF | TGCGCCAGCAGCTCCGGACAGGGTAGGGATCAGCCCCAGCATTTT
many | . | TRBJ2-1 | TRBV5-1 | CASSWKAVTYNEQFF | TGCGCCAGCAGCTGGAAAGCGGTTACCTACAATGAGCAGTTCTTC
many | . | TRBJ2-2 | TRBV11-1 | CASSLASGELFF | TGTGCCAGCAGCTTAGCCAGCGGGGAGCTGTTTTTT
many | TRBD2 | TRBJ2-5 | TRBV24-1 | CATSDHGLAGQETQYF | TGTGCCACCAGTGATCACGGTTTAGCGGGACAAGAGACCCAGTACTTC
many | . | TRBJ1-2 | TRBV11-2 | CASSPTGLYGYTF | TGTGCCAGCAGCCCCACAGGGCTCTATGGCTACACCTTC
. | TRBD2 | TRBJ2-7 | TRBV6-2/TRBV6-3 | CATRAGLAYEQYF | TGTGCCACCCGCGCGGGACTAGCCTACGAGCAGTACTTC
. | . | TRBJ1-5 | TRBV27 | CASSLNGGWGSNQPQHF | TGTGCCAGCAGTTTGAACGGAGGGTGGGGAAGCAATCAGCCCCAGCATTTT
few | . | TRBJ2-3 | TRBV12-3/TRBV12-4 | CASNSRAAGGTDTQYF | TGTGCCAGCAACTCACGGGCGGCTGGCGGCACAGATACGCAGTATTTT
few | TRBD1 | TRBJ2-7 | TRBV30 | CAWSVDRVDEQYF | TGTGCCTGGAGCGTCGACAGGGTCGACGAGCAGTACTTC
. | TRBD2 | TRBJ2-5 | TRBV20-1 | CSASVTSVGETQYF | TGCAGTGCTTCGGTGACTAGCGTAGGGGAGACCCAGTACTTC
few | TRBD1 | TRBJ1-2 | TRBV12-3/TRBV12-4 | CASREPGQGPGYTF | TGTGCCAGCAGGGAACCGGGACAGGGACCTGGCTACACCTTC
few | . | TRBJ1-5 | TRBV15 | CATSRDGEGRQPQHF | TGTGCCACCAGCAGAGATGGGGAGGGGCGTCAGCCCCAGCATTTT
. | . | TRBJ1-5 | TRBV5-6 | CASSLGPGSNQPQHF | TGTGCCAGCAGCTTGGGACCGGGTTCCAATCAGCCCCAGCATTTT
. | TRBD1 | TRBJ1-1 | TRBV5-1 | CASSGWDRMNTEAFF | TGCGCCAGCAGCGGATGGGACAGAATGAACACTGAAGCTTTCTTT
. | TRBD1 | TRBJ1-6 | TRBV20-1 | CSARWDRVHNSPLHF | TGCAGTGCTAGGTGGGACAGGGTGCATAATTCACCCCTCCACTTT
. | . | TRBJ1-6 | TRBV6-5 | CASSYRQNSPLHF | TGTGCCAGCAGCTACCGACAAAATTCACCCCTCCACTTT